These 13 T cell receptor beta chains share one sample of origin, sequenced in a study of blood T cell repertoires in COVID-19 (dated by TCRdb to 2019 to 2021). Receptor amplification or capture employed the immunoSEQ multiplex PCR assay. Here the immuneACCESS table is served through TCRdb, limited to in-frame sequences with V and J called. Missing clones are a known gap in these copies; in checked studies unresolved V genes cover under half, and the rest lacks a known reason. The sample contains 250,000 or so clones, roughly 80% of them found a single time. The ten largest clones capture 3.4% of the sample. Specimen: peripheral blood. The receptor set was obtained from a woman aged 18-29 years with acute or convalescent COVID-19.

The chain combines TRBV5-6 with TRBJ2-2, with 7 nucleotides matching TRBD2. Germline V gene data show CDR1 as SGHDT and CDR2 as YYEEEE. The CDR3 sequence is 15 residues long. V dropped 0 bases and J dropped 4; count of bases not matched to a gene: 3. The CDR3 loop is CASSLGGRGTGELFF. The CDR3 coding sequence is TGTGCCAGCAGCTTGGGAGGGAGGGGCACCGGGGAGCTGTTTTTT.

The chain is built from TRBV2 and TRBJ2-7, with TRBD1 identical over 8 bases. The length of the CDR3 is 15 residues. Trimming at V came to 8 bases and at J to 1 base, leaving 10 bases not matched to a gene. Germline CDR1 and CDR2: SNHLY and FYNNEI. The CDR3 DNA reads TGTGCCAGCGGAGCTGGGACAGGTTTTTCCTACGAGCAGTACTTC. The encoded protein is CASGAGTGFSYEQYF.

V gene TRBV18 combines with J gene TRBJ2-1; the match to TRBD2 covers 9 bases. With V trimmed by 4 bases and J by 3 bases, 7 bases remained unmatched. Germline assignment: CDR1 KGHSH and CDR2 LQKENI. The CDR3 extends over 16 amino acids. The CDR3 sequence: CASSRAGSGSYNEQFF. In DNA, the CDR3 is TGTGCCAGCTCACGGGCTGGTAGCGGGAGCTACAATGAGCAGTTCTTC.

The V call is TRBV5-1, the J call TRBJ2-2; TRBD2 matches 11 bases. The CDR3 covers 16 residues. V was pared by 2 bases and J by 5 bases, with 5 bases of the junction left unmatched. Germline V CDR1 and CDR2: SGHRS, YFSETQ. The CDR3 DNA is TGCGCCAGCAGCTTATCCTCTAGCGGGAGGACCGGGGAGCTGTTTTTT. Translation gives CASSLSSSGRTGELFF.

J is TRBJ2-4 and V is TRBV7-9, with TRBD2 as a possible D gene (6 bases). The CDR3 is made up of 16 amino acids. Germline CDR1 is SEHNR and CDR2 is FQNEAQ (reference sequence). The germline V and J ends were trimmed by 3 bases and 2 bases, with 14 bases remaining between them. CDR3 amino acids: CASSFSAGLSKNIQYF. CDR3 DNA sequence: TGTGCCAGCAGCTTTTCTGCGGGGCTTTCCAAAAACATTCAGTACTTC.

The CDR3 DNA reads as TGTGCCAGCAGCTTAAACTATGAGCAGTTCTTC. This gives the protein CASSLNYEQFF. J is TRBJ2-1 and V is TRBV13; D ambiguous. Germline CDR1 PRHDT, CDR2 FYEKMQ (reference sequence). The ends were cut back, 2 bases at V and 8 bases at J, with 4 bases in the middle. This CDR3 spans 11 amino acids.

This clone showed up just once. The rearrangement links TRBV9 to TRBJ2-7; 7 bases map to TRBD2. The germline gives CDR1 SGDLS, CDR2 YYNGEE. V shed 4 bases, J shed 0 bases, and the junction held 4 bases outside the gene matches. This CDR3 contains 14 residues. In nucleotides, the CDR3 is TGTGCCAGCAGCATGACTAGCAGCTCCTACGAGCAGTACTTC. Translating it yields CASSMTSSSYEQYF. The full variable domain, completed using reference TRBV9 and TRBJ2-7, is DSGVTQTPKHLITATGQRVTLRCSPRSGDLSVYWYQQSLDQGLQFLIQYYNGEERAKGNILERFSAQQFPDLHSELNLSSLELGDSALYFCASSMTSSSYEQYFGPGTRLTVT.

This rearrangement joins TRBV5-1 to TRBJ1-1; the D is unclear. The CDR3 runs to 15 residues. V was pared by 0 bases and J by 3 bases, with 12 bases between. Germline lookup yields CDR1 SGHRS and CDR2 YFSETQ. CDR3 sequence: CASSLERVRDTEAFF. CDR3 sequence (DNA): TGCGCCAGCAGCTTGGAGAGGGTGAGGGACACTGAAGCTTTCTTT.

The chain couples TRBV12-3 or TRBV12-4 to TRBJ1-2; TRBD1 agrees at 7 bases. This CDR3 spans 13 amino acids. J was trimmed by 4 bases and V by 6 bases; bases with no gene match: 5. The CDR3 loop reads CASRKGQLYGYTF. The CDR3 DNA sequence: TGTGCCAGCAGAAAGGGACAGCTCTATGGCTACACCTTC.

There are a few counts of this clone. The chain links TRBV19 to TRBJ1-1; D is unclear. This CDR3 region has 16 residues. The V end lost 0 bases, the J end lost 0 bases, and 11 bases lay between the germline ends. CDR1 and CDR2 from the germline V gene are LNHDA and SQIVND (reference sequence). The CDR3 here is CASSIDLGSMNTEAFF. The CDR3 coding sequence is TGTGCCAGTAGTATAGATTTGGGGAGCATGAACACTGAAGCTTTCTTT.

The chain is built from TRBV6-2 or TRBV6-3 and TRBJ2-5; 9 nucleotides agree with TRBD2. The V gene end was trimmed by 1 base and the J gene end by 5 bases; junction bases not matched to a gene: 5. This CDR3 contains 15 residues. Germline V gene sequence: CDR1 MNHEY, CDR2 SVGEGT. The CDR3 reads CASSYLAGVRETQYF. The CDR3 region has the DNA TGTGCCAGCAGTTACTTAGCGGGAGTGCGGGAGACCCAGTACTTC.

The V and J genes are TRBV19 and TRBJ1-5, with 9 bases identical to TRBD1. The CDR3 contains 14 residues. V was clipped by 5 bases and J by 7 bases; unmatched bases: 6. The germline CDR1 and CDR2 sequences are LNHDA and SQIVND (reference sequence). The CDR3 is CASSVTGGRQPQHF. The CDR3 nucleotides read TGTGCCAGTAGTGTTACAGGGGGCAGGCAGCCCCAGCATTTT.

The chain joins TRBV6-5 to TRBJ1-5; maybe TRBD1 (6 bases). This CDR3 comprises 13 residues. Germline loops: CDR1 MNHEY, CDR2 SVGAGI. V lost 4 bases to trimming and J lost 7 bases, with 11 bases between them. For the CDR3, the DNA is TGTGCCAGCAGTTTAACAGGGAGACAGCCCCAGCATTTT. It codes for CASSLTGRQPQHF.